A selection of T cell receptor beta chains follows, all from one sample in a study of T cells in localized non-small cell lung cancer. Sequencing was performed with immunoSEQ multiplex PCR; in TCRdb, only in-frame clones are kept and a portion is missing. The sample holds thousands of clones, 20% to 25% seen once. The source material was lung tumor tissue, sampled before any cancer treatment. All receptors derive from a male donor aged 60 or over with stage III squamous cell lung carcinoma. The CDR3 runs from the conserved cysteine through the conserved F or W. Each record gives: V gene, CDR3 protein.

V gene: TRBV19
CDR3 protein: CASSKSGLSNQPQHF

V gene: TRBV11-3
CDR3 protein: CASSPRGASPMNTEAFF

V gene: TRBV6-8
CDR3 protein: CASSLGQYNSPLHF

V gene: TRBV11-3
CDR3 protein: CASSLRRGYGTEAFF

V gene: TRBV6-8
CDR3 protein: CASSYGGSLNYGYTF

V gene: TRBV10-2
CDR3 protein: CASSLGGSANEQFF

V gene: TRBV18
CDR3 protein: CASSSPLTSGGTNEQFF

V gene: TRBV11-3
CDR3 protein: CASTSQTRTDTQYF

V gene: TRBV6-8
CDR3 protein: CASSLGQERTDTQYF

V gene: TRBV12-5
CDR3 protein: CASCHSKQPQHF

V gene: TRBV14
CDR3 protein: CASSQLSLYGYTF

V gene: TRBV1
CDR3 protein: CASSRQGAGGETQYF

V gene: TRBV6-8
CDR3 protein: CASSYDRSTEAFF

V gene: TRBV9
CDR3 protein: CASSGQPPWDGYTF

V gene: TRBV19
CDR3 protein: CASSYRGPGKAFF

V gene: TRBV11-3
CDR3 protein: CASSLGRDRGNTIYF

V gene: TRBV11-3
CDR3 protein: CASSFPGGNYGYTF

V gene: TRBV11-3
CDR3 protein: CASSGRDRGFGKLFF

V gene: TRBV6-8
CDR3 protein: CASSDGGLYTDTQYF

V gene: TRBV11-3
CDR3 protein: CASSRRTGNEKLFF

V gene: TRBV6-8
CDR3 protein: CASSGGQNYGYTF

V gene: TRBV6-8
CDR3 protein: CASSYSTGGVSNEQFF

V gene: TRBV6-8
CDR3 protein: CASSLGITSYEQYF

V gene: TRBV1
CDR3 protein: CASSPRQGEQYF

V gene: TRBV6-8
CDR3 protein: CASSPFLGLDYEQFF

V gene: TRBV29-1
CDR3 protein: CSVPRSRGAYNEQFF

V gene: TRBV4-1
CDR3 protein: CASSPSGVVETNEKLFF

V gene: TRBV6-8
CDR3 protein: CASSYKLTGRLGTEAFF

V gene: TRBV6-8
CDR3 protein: CASRGTGAPYEQYF

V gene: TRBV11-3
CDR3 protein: CASSSPRRNTEAFF

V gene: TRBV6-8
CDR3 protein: CASTGDLEQPNQPQHF

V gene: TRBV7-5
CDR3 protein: CASSLWRGDADTQYF

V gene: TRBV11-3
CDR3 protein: CASSLGPDRPGYGYTF

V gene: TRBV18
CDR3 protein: CASSPPDSVYGYTF

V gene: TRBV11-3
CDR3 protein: CASSLGTGTNEKLFF

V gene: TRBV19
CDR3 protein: CASTRGTGAPDTQYF

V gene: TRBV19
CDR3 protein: CATADSNTGELFF

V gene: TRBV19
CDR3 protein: CASSGQGGNNSPLHF

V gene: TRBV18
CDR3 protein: CASSTAGGGNTEAFF

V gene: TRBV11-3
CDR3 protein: CASSTSGGAWKEQFF

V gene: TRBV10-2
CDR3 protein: CASSDSGSGTGGTDTQYF

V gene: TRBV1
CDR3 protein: CASSQDRVSTEAFF

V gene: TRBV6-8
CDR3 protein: CASGDPGTGTEAFF

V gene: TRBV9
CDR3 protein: CASSVAGSGAGGYTF

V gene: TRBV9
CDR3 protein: CASSSDGSSGNTIYF